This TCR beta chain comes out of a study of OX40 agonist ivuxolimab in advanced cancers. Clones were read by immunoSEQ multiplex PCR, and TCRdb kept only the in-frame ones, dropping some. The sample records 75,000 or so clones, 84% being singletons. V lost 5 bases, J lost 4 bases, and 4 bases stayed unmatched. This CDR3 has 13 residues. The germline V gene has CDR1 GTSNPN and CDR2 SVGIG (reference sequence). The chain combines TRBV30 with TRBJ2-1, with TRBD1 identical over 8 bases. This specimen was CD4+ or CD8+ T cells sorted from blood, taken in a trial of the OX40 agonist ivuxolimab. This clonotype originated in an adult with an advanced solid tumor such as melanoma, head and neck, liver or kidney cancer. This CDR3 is CAWDQGAYNEQFF. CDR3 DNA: TGTGCCTGGGATCAGGGGGCGTACAATGAGCAGTTCTTC.